Only a few counts were recorded for the clone carrying this TCR beta chain. Antigen specificity is unknown. Via MiXCR, TCRdb re-called the reads, giving one row per CDR3 protein. There are 740,000 or so distinct CDR3 sequences in the sample; under 40% occur only once, and more than 2.5% lies in the top ten. Trimming shortened V by 0 bases and J by 6 bases, and 8 bases separated the two germline ends. The length of the CDR3 is 14 residues. Germline V gives CDR1 SEHNR, CDR2 FQNEAQ (reference sequence). This record belongs to a study of T cell repertoires in cytomegalovirus infection. Findings and caveats of the study: CMV-specific TCR beta clonotypes restricted by HLA-C were the ones dominating the ex vivo response.

The chain recombines TRBV7-9 with TRBJ2-2; D not certain. Sequencing used PBMCs. The clonotype was recovered from a human donor in good health (CMV status not recorded). Some clones in this sample may be carry-over from other donors' samples. The CDR3: CASSLARPPGELFF. Written as DNA, the CDR3 is TGTGCCAGCAGCTTAGCTCGCCCCCCCGGGGAGCTGTTTTTT.